The 10 T cell receptor beta chains below were found in one sample sequenced in a study of control samples from healthy donors and cancer patients. The method was immunoSEQ multiplex PCR; TCRdb's version includes in-frame clones alone and lacks a portion of them. Among some 120,000 clones listed, about 95% were seen once. Material: blood. The receptor source for this set is a man in his thirties or forties in good health.

A word on this clone: Different DNA sequences within this sample yield the same CDR3. This chain joins TRBV7-9 and TRBJ2-5, with unresolved D. Trimming took off 3 bases at V and 1 base at J, with 9 bases between the two ends. The CDR3 has 14 amino acids. Looked up from germline, CDR1 is SEHNR and CDR2 is FQNEAQ (reference sequence). Written as DNA, the CDR3 is TGTGCCAGCAGCTTTTCGTCTGGCCAAGAGACCCAGTACTTC. This codes for CASSFSSGQETQYF.

This rearrangement joins TRBV5-1 to TRBJ2-1, with a weak D call TRBD1 (5 bases). V lost 0 bases and J 1 base, leaving 8 bases between the germline ends. CDR1 SGHRS and CDR2 YFSETQ come from the germline V gene. The length of the CDR3 is 15 residues. CDR3 loop: CASSLGGASYNEQFF. The CDR3 nucleotides are TGCGCCAGCAGCTTGGGTGGGGCATCCTACAATGAGCAGTTCTTC.

The V gene is TRBV5-1, the J gene TRBJ2-1; D may be TRBD1 (5 bases). CDR1 is SGHRS and CDR2 is YFSETQ in the germline V gene. The CDR3 sequence is 15 residues long. Trimming stripped 0 bases from V and 8 bases from J, with 15 bases between. CDR3 amino acids: CASSLGTTGYDEQFF. DNA of the CDR3: TGCGCCAGCAGCTTGGGGACAACCGGCTATGATGAGCAGTTCTTC.

CDR3 DNA: TGTGCCAGCAGTGCCGCGGAGCTCCAGGGACTAAAGGAGACCCAGTACTTC. This codes for CASSAAELQGLKETQYF. This chain links TRBV6-4 with TRBJ2-5; 7 nucleotides line up with TRBD2. The CDR3 loop spans 17 amino acids. In germline, CDR1 is MRHNA, CDR2 SNTAGT. V shed 4 bases, J shed 5 bases, and the junction held 16 bases outside the gene matches.

The V call is TRBV11-2, the J call TRBJ1-3; no firm D call. V dropped 4 bases and J dropped 1 base, with 11 bases sitting between them. Germline V gives CDR1 SGHAT, CDR2 FQNNGV. The CDR3 is made up of 15 amino acids. CDR3 region: CASSWIHISGNTIYF. The CDR3, as DNA: TGTGCCAGCAGCTGGATTCATATTTCTGGAAACACCATATATTTT.

V usage is TRBV19 and J usage is TRBJ1-6; D gene ambiguous. This CDR3 region has 15 residues. CDR1 and CDR2 (germline): LNHDA, SQIVND (reference sequence). V was trimmed by 3 bases and J by 6 bases, leaving 12 bases between them. The CDR3, as DNA: TGTGCCAGTAGTATTCTCCTAGGCGGTAATTCACCCCTCCACTTT. Its translation is CASSILLGGNSPLHF.

The chain employs TRBV18 and TRBJ2-7, with TRBD1 identical over 7 bases. In germline, CDR1 is KGHSH, CDR2 LQKENI. The CDR3 contains 13 residues. J was trimmed by 1 base and V by 6 bases; bases with no gene match: 3. The CDR3 DNA sequence: TGTGCCAGCTCGAGGGGACAGTCCTACGAGCAGTACTTC. Amino acids: CASSRGQSYEQYF.

V and J are TRBV5-4 and TRBJ1-6; 12 bases are shared with TRBD1. This CDR3 spans 16 amino acids. CDR1 and CDR2 from the germline V gene are SGHNT and YYREEE (reference sequence). The V and J ends lost 5 bases and 10 bases, in that order; junction bases with no gene match: 10. The CDR3 spells CASRFMGQGAGSPLHF. The CDR3 DNA sequence: TGTGCCAGCAGGTTTATGGGACAGGGGGCTGGATCACCCCTCCACTTT.

The sample holds one count of this clone. V is TRBV18 and J is TRBJ1-1; D call uncertain. The CDR3 covers 13 residues. The V gene lost 5 bases and the J gene lost 2 bases, with 9 bases spanning the gap. The V gene's germline CDR1 is KGHSH and CDR2 LQKENI. CDR3 sequence reads: CASSVSGNTEAFF. The CDR3 bases are TGTGCCAGCTCAGTTTCGGGAAACACTGAAGCTTTCTTT.

Note on this clone: The CDR3 end shows no conserved phenylalanine or tryptophan, and so a read error is likely. This chain joins TRBV18 and TRBJ1-2, with 12 bases that match TRBD1. V trimming: 3 bases; J trimming: 6 bases; junction bases outside the gene matches: 14. CDR3 length: 18 amino acids. CDR1 and CDR2 (germline): KGHSH, LQKENI. The CDR3 region has the DNA TGTGCCAGCTCACCCACCTCCGGGACAGGGGGCGTTAAGGATGGCTACACCCTC. Its protein is CASSPTSGTGGVKDGYTL.